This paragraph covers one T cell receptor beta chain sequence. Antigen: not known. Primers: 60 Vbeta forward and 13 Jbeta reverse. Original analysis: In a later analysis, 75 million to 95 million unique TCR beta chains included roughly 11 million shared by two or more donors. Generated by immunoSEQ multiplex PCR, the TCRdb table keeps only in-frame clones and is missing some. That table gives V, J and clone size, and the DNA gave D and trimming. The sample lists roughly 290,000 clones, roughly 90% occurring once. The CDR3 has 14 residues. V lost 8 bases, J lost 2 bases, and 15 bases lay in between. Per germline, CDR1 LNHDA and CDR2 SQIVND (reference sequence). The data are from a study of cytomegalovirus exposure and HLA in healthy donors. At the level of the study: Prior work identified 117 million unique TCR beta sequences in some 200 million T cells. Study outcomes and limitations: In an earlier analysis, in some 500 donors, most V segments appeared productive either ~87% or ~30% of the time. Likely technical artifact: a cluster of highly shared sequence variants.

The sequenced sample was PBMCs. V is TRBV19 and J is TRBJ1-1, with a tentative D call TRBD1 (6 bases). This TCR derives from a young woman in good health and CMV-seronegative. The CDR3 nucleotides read TGTGCCAGTGGACCGGACAGATACAACACTGAAGCTTTCTTT. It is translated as CASGPDRYNTEAFF.